This T cell receptor (beta chain) emerged from a study of PD-1 blockade in classical Hodgkin lymphoma. TCRdb keeps only in-frame clones here, not all; method: immunoSEQ multiplex PCR. Altogether more than 50,000 clones are present, 85% to 90% being singletons, with the ten largest covering over 12%. Each patient's relapse followed autologous stem cell transplantation, and brentuximab vedotin exposure varied. As to this clone: The antigen is unknown.

Germline V CDR1 and CDR2: MNHNY, SVGAGI (reference sequence). This CDR3 region has 16 residues. With 3 bases removed from V and 4 bases from J, the gap between germline ends came to 16 bases. Study-wide findings and caveats: Excluded were patients who started nivolumab under 1 year after ASCT, a group that had lower diversity. Researchers reported that CD4+ TCR diversity, though not CD8+, rose significantly by C4D1.

The chain carries TRBV6-6 and TRBJ1-3; TRBD1 might be the D (6 bases). The sample here was peripheral blood mononuclear cells (PBMCs), taken at baseline. This clonotype originated in a human donor with classical Hodgkin lymphoma. CDR3 loop: CASSYDVGQRGNTIYF. The CDR3 bases are TGTGCCAGCAGTTATGATGTCGGACAGCGGGGAAACACCATATATTTT.